This passage covers 3 T cell receptor beta chains from one sample sequenced in a study of blood T cell repertoires in COVID-19. TCRdb keeps only in-frame clones here, not all; method: immunoSEQ multiplex PCR. The repertoire has 300,000 to 400,000 clones, around 88% of them found once; the top ten carry 1.5% to 2%. Sequenced sample: peripheral blood. Receptors were obtained from a young woman with COVID-19, enrolled during active disease.

The chain joins TRBV28 to TRBJ2-1; no reliable D call. The length of the CDR3 is 14 residues. V was trimmed by 5 bases and J by 2 bases, leaving 10 bases between them. Germline lookup yields CDR1 MDHEN and CDR2 SYDVKM. CDR3 in amino acids: CASSRDRAYNEQFF. The DNA of the CDR3 is TGTGCCAGCAGTCGAGACCGGGCCTACAATGAGCAGTTCTTC.

The chain combines TRBV14 with TRBJ2-1, with D tentatively TRBD1 (6 bases). The CDR3 has 15 residues. Per germline, CDR1 SGHDN and CDR2 FVKESK. V was trimmed by 6 bases and J by 1 base, leaving 13 bases between them. In DNA form, the CDR3 reads TGTGCCAGCAGTCGAGACAGGTTTTCCTACAATGAGCAGTTCTTC. This sequence encodes CASSRDRFSYNEQFF. The full variable domain, in which reference TRBV14 and TRBJ2-1 provide the parts outside the CDR3, is EAGVTQFPSHSVIEKGQTVTLRCDPISGHDNLYWYRRVMGKEIKFLLHFVKESKQDESGMPNNRFLAERTGGTYSTLKVQPAELEDSGVYFCASSRDRFSYNEQFFGPGTRLTVL.

The genes are TRBV19 and TRBJ1-1, with TRBD1 as a possible D gene (5 bases). The V and J ends lost 7 bases and 5 bases respectively, with 20 bases between them. Germline assignment: CDR1 LNHDA and CDR2 SQIVND (reference sequence). CDR3 size: 15 residues. The CDR3 DNA reads as TGTGCCAGTATGGGGCCCCAGGGCGCGGGAACTGAAGCTTTCTTT. Its translation is CASMGPQGAGTEAFF. Drawing the rest from reference TRBV19 and TRBJ1-1, the complete variable domain is DGGITQSPKYLFRKEGQNVTLSCEQNLNHDAMYWYRQDPGQGLRLIYYSQIVNDFQKGDIAEGYSVSREKKESFPLTVTSAQKNPTAFYLCASMGPQGAGTEAFFGQGTRLTVV.